Following are 27 T cell receptor beta chains from one sample sequenced in a study of cytomegalovirus exposure and HLA in healthy donors. The PCR employed 60 Vbeta primers together with 13 Jbeta primers. Using immunoSEQ multiplex PCR, the repertoire was profiled, and TCRdb retains in-frame clones only, with some absent. The sample carries about 240,000 clones, roughly 80% recorded once. Sequences were obtained from PBMCs. These receptors all stem from a woman aged 40 to 50 in good health and CMV-seropositive.

V is TRBV4-3 and J is TRBJ2-1; 9 bases line up with TRBD2. The V and J ends lost 0 bases and 9 bases, in that order; junction bases with no gene match: 9. In germline, CDR1 is LGHNA, CDR2 YSLEER. There are 16 residues in the CDR3. The DNA for the CDR3 is TGCGCCAGCAGCCAAGATCTTAGCGGGAGCGGTGGTGAGCAGTTCTTC. Its translation: CASSQDLSGSGGEQFF.

This rearrangement joins TRBV6-1 to TRBJ2-5, with TRBD1 identical over 7 bases. From germline, CDR1 is MNHNS and CDR2 SASEGT. The CDR3 is 15 residues long. V was pared by 6 bases and J by 5 bases, with 12 bases of the junction left unmatched. This chain's CDR3 is CASRGTGQVSETQYF. CDR3 bases: TGTGCCAGCAGGGGAACCGGACAGGTATCGGAGACCCAGTACTTC.

The count of this clone is one. This chain uses TRBV5-1 with TRBJ1-2, with D possibly matching TRBD1 (6 bases). Trimming stripped 2 bases from V and 12 bases from J, with 23 bases between. There are 15 residues in the CDR3. Per the germline V gene, CDR1 is SGHRS and CDR2 is YFSETQ. CDR3 residues: CASSFLQGSPIPDTF. For the CDR3, the DNA is TGCGCCAGCAGCTTCCTGCAGGGGAGTCCTATTCCGGACACCTTC.

This clone was picked up a small number of times. The chain couples TRBV29-1 to TRBJ2-1; D unclear. The CDR3 runs to 12 residues. Germline CDR1 is SQVTM and CDR2 is ANQGSEA. The V gene lost 0 bases and the J gene lost 8 bases, with 8 bases spanning the gap. The CDR3 DNA sequence: TGCAGCGTTGAAGAGTTCCCGGATGAGCAGTTCTTC. Translating it yields CSVEEFPDEQFF.

This chain uses TRBV10-3 with TRBJ2-2; 8 nucleotides align to TRBD1. CDR1 is ENHRY and CDR2 is SYGVKD in the germline V gene. V trimming: 7 bases; J trimming: 2 bases; junction bases outside the gene matches: 3. The CDR3 length is 14 residues. The CDR3, as DNA: TGTGCCATCACGGACAGGGTTAACACCGGGGAGCTGTTTTTT. Its protein product is CAITDRVNTGELFF.

V is TRBV11-3 and J is TRBJ1-2; D gene uncertain. The V end was cut by 0 bases, the J end by 5 bases, with 22 bases between. In germline, CDR1 is SGHNT, CDR2 YENEEA. CDR3 length: 18 residues. CDR3 in amino acids: CASSLDKWANASTYGYTF. As DNA, the CDR3 is TGTGCCAGCAGCTTAGATAAGTGGGCTAACGCTTCTACTTATGGCTACACCTTC.

This clone was counted a few times. This sequence joins TRBV6-6 and TRBJ2-1, with TRBD1 matching over 7 bases. CDR1 and CDR2 (germline): MNHNY, SVGAGI (reference sequence). The CDR3 contains 15 residues. The J segment lost 5 bases and the V segment lost 4 bases, leaving 8 bases of the junction unmatched. DNA of the CDR3: TGTGCCAGCAGTTTGGAGACAGGGTATGACAATGAGCAGTTCTTC. Its protein product is CASSLETGYDNEQFF.

This clone has only a few counts. CDR3 in DNA: TGTGCCAGCAGTTCCGGGACAGGGGTCTATGGCTACACCTTC. It encodes CASSSGTGVYGYTF. The rearrangement links TRBV28 to TRBJ1-2, with 10 bases identical to TRBD1. The V and J ends lost 4 bases and 4 bases, in that order; junction bases with no gene match: 3. CDR1 is MDHEN and CDR2 is SYDVKM in the germline V gene. The CDR3 spans 14 residues.

This clone was counted a few times. The CDR3 here is CAETSGRGAQETQYF. DNA for the CDR3: TGTGCCGAGACTAGTGGGAGAGGGGCCCAAGAGACCCAGTACTTC. V and J are TRBV30 and TRBJ2-5, with D possibly being TRBD2 (6 bases). CDR1 and CDR2 from the germline V gene are GTSNPN and SVGIG (reference sequence). Trimming removed 8 bases from V and 1 base from J, with 20 bases in between. The CDR3 runs to 15 residues.

The chain is built from TRBV7-9 and TRBJ2-6; 9 bases match TRBD1. V dropped 3 bases and J dropped 0; count of bases not matched to a gene: 6. CDR1 SEHNR and CDR2 FQNEAQ come from the germline V gene (reference sequence). The length of the CDR3 is 18 residues. CDR3 bases: TGTGCCAGCAGCTTTCCCGGGACAGGGAGCTCTGGGGCCAACGTCCTGACTTTC. Its protein product is CASSFPGTGSSGANVLTF.

The V gene is TRBV9, the J gene TRBJ1-6; tentatively, D is TRBD1 (5 bases). The CDR3 is 16 residues long. Per germline, CDR1 SGDLS and CDR2 YYNGEE. The V end lost 0 bases, the J end lost 0 bases, and 7 bases lay between the germline ends. CDR3 nucleotide sequence: TGTGCCAGCAGCGTAGGGGGGGGCTCCTATAATTCACCCCTCCACTTT. Amino acids: CASSVGGGSYNSPLHF.

The chain links TRBV15 to TRBJ1-2; 10 nucleotides align to TRBD1. Losses at the gene ends were 5 bases for V and 2 bases for J; bases not matched to a gene: 8. Germline values: CDR1 LNHNV, CDR2 YYDKDF (reference sequence). The CDR3 totals 16 residues. CDR3 sequence reads: CATSSKGQGINYGYTF. CDR3 in DNA: TGTGCCACCAGCTCTAAGGGACAGGGGATAAACTATGGCTACACCTTC.

The rearrangement joins TRBV30 to TRBJ1-2, with 7 bases that match TRBD1. J gave up 5 bases and V 5 bases, and 8 bases lay outside the gene matches. This CDR3 has 13 residues. Germline-derived CDR1 and CDR2 are GTSNPN and SVGIG (reference sequence). The CDR3 spells CAWDRATSYGYTF. The CDR3 DNA reads TGTGCCTGGGACAGGGCTACATCTTATGGCTACACCTTC.

The chain links TRBV5-4 to TRBJ1-1; a possible D gene is TRBD1 (6 bases). Germline lookup yields CDR1 SGHNT and CDR2 YYREEE (reference sequence). The CDR3 is made up of 15 amino acids. V lost 2 bases, J lost 7 bases, and 18 bases lay in between. This CDR3 reads CASSLPTGLENEAFF. The DNA of the CDR3 is TGTGCCAGCAGCTTACCTACAGGGTTGGAGAATGAAGCTTTCTTT.

This CDR3 is CASSSLGTGGLQETQYF. The CDR3 coding sequence is TGTGCCAGCAGCTCCCTCGGGACAGGGGGACTACAAGAGACCCAGTACTTC. The chain uses TRBV7-9 and TRBJ2-5, with 11 bases matching TRBD1. Trimming cost V 4 bases and J 2 bases; bases outside gene matches: 9. CDR3 length: 17 amino acids. The germline gives CDR1 SEHNR, CDR2 FQNEAQ (reference sequence).

The chain uses TRBV6-5 and TRBJ2-4, with TRBD1 as a possible D gene (5 bases). Trimming pared 7 bases from V and 11 bases from J, leaving 21 bases between. Looked up from germline, CDR1 is MNHEY and CDR2 is SVGAGI. There are 14 residues in the CDR3. The CDR3: CASTSSGTGGVQYF. DNA of the CDR3: TGTGCCAGCACCTCTTCTGGTACAGGTGGGGTTCAGTACTTC.

The rearrangement links TRBV30 to TRBJ2-5; D unclear. The V gene lost 8 bases and the J gene lost 4 bases, with 17 bases spanning the gap. The germline V gene encodes CDR1 GTSNPN and CDR2 SVGIG (reference sequence). This CDR3 spans 13 amino acids. CDR3 sequence: CALLELSPETQYF. The CDR3 DNA is TGTGCCCTACTGGAGTTGAGCCCAGAGACCCAGTACTTC.

The CDR3 nucleotides are TGTGCCAGCAGCCGTGGGCCGGGACTAGCGGCCTACGAGCAGTACTTC. Translated, it gives CASSRGPGLAAYEQYF. The chain combines TRBV5-6 with TRBJ2-7; 11 positions agree with TRBD2. Germline V gene data show CDR1 as SGHDT and CDR2 as YYEEEE. The trim removed 4 bases at V and 2 bases at J, leaving 8 bases unmatched. This CDR3 region has 16 residues.

The CDR3 DNA follows: TGTGCCAGCAGCTCCGGCCAGACAGGGATTTATGGCTATGGCTACACCTTC. It codes for CASSSGQTGIYGYGYTF. The V gene is TRBV7-9, the J gene TRBJ1-2, with TRBD1 matching 7 bases. There are 17 residues in the CDR3. V lost 4 bases, J lost 4 bases, and 15 bases stayed unmatched. CDR1 and CDR2 from the germline V gene are SEHNR and FQNEAQ (reference sequence). Full variable domain (rest looked up from reference TRBV7-9 and TRBJ1-2): DTGVSQNPRHKITKRGQNVTFRCDPISEHNRLYWYRQTLGQGPEFLTYFQNEAQLEKSRLLSDRFSAERPKGSFSTLEIQRTEQGDSAMYLCASSSGQTGIYGYGYTFGSGTRLTVV.

The V gene is TRBV9, the J gene TRBJ2-5; the D is unclear. The V gene lost 0 bases and the J gene lost 2 bases, with 8 bases spanning the gap. CDR1 SGDLS and CDR2 YYNGEE come from the germline V gene. The CDR3 is 14 amino acids. Here the CDR3 DNA reads TGTGCCAGCAGCGTAGATGGCAGGCAAGAGACCCAGTACTTC. This translates into CASSVDGRQETQYF.

The rearrangement links TRBV5-1 to TRBJ2-1; 16 bases match TRBD2. Germline assignment: CDR1 SGHRS and CDR2 YFSETQ. The CDR3 runs to 17 residues. The junction had 7 bases not matched to a gene; V was cut back by 4 bases and J by 6 bases. The CDR3 sequence: CASSLGTSGGAPNEQFF. DNA of the CDR3: TGCGCCAGCAGCCTAGGGACTAGCGGGGGGGCCCCCAATGAGCAGTTCTTC.

This sequence joins TRBV27 and TRBJ2-7; 7 nucleotides match TRBD2. Germline loops: CDR1 MNHEY, CDR2 SMNVEV (reference sequence). Trimming at V came to 6 bases and at J to 4 bases, leaving 9 bases not matched to a gene. This CDR3 contains 14 residues. The CDR3 DNA reads as TGTGCCAGCAGCGGACCCGGGGGGTCGTACGAGCAGTACTTC. It is translated as CASSGPGGSYEQYF.

The V and J genes are TRBV2 and TRBJ2-2; D remains ambiguous. Germline CDR1 is SNHLY and CDR2 is FYNNEI. Between the trimmed V and J ends, which lost 6 bases and 6 bases, there was a span of 14 bases. The CDR3 extends over 14 amino acids. As DNA, the CDR3 is TGTGCCAGCAGCCTTGGAGTCTTGGCCGGGGAGCTGTTTTTT. Translation: CASSLGVLAGELFF.

The chain is built from TRBV19 and TRBJ1-2; no firm D call. The CDR3 covers 15 residues. The germline CDR1 and CDR2 sequences are LNHDA and SQIVND (reference sequence). With 7 bases removed from V and 3 bases from J, the gap between germline ends came to 18 bases. This CDR3 is CASTDPGGQHYGYTF. CDR3 sequence (DNA): TGTGCCAGTACCGACCCGGGAGGGCAGCACTATGGCTACACCTTC.

The gene calls are TRBV7-9 and TRBJ1-1; 7 nucleotides line up with TRBD1. The CDR3 spans 15 residues. CDR1 SEHNR and CDR2 FQNEAQ come from the germline V gene (reference sequence). The junction had 6 bases not matched to a gene; V was cut back by 5 bases and J by 0 bases. CDR3 coding DNA: TGTGCCAGCAGCACAAGACAGGGCATGAACACTGAAGCTTTCTTT. Protein sequence: CASSTRQGMNTEAFF.

The V and J genes are TRBV2 and TRBJ1-2; 8 bases line up with TRBD1. CDR1 SNHLY and CDR2 FYNNEI come from the germline V gene. This CDR3 has 12 residues. Unmatched junction bases numbered 5, after V lost 7 bases and J lost 7 bases. CDR3 bases: TGTGCCAGCAAGCAGGGGGCGAGTGGCTACACCTTC. The encoded protein is CASKQGASGYTF.

In this sample, this clone turned up a few times. The rearrangement uses TRBV4-1 and TRBJ1-2; weak D call: TRBD1 (6 bases). Per the germline V gene, CDR1 is MGHRA and CDR2 is YSYEKL. The CDR3 has 17 residues. Trimming cost V 3 bases and J 6 bases, with 23 bases left between them. The CDR3 loop is CASSQDGGPGGRDGYTF. CDR3 in DNA: TGCGCCAGCAGCCAGGATGGGGGCCCGGGAGGGAGGGATGGCTACACCTTC.